The sequence of this TCR beta chain was determined in a study of blood T cell repertoires in COVID-19. The overall study: T cells, B-cell-depleted T cells, or PBMCs provided the cDNA or gDNA that served as material.

Original handling: Reference gene primers were amplified, and this amplification served to estimate nucleated cell counts. Repertoires were generated with immunoSEQ multiplex PCR, while TCRdb's copy carries only in-frame clones and drops some. Clone size and V and J calls were adopted from that table, with D and trimming inferred from the DNA. This sample has under 350,000 clones, with about 86% found just once. V lost 5 bases, J lost 5 bases, and 15 bases lay in between. Germline CDR1 is SNHLY and CDR2 is FYNNEI. This CDR3 is 14 amino acids long. Ages ranged from 18 to 89 years, with residence in 24 US areas. Allocation to cohorts depended on clinical history reported by the participants.

The gene calls are TRBV2 and TRBJ1-1; perhaps TRBD1 as D (5 bases). Sample: PBMCs or T cells enriched from blood (not recorded which). The receptor comes from a woman between 40 and 55 years old with acute COVID-19. CDR3: CASSLGGVGTEAFF. DNA for the CDR3: TGTGCCAGCAGTCTTGGGGGGGTCGGGACTGAAGCTTTCTTT.